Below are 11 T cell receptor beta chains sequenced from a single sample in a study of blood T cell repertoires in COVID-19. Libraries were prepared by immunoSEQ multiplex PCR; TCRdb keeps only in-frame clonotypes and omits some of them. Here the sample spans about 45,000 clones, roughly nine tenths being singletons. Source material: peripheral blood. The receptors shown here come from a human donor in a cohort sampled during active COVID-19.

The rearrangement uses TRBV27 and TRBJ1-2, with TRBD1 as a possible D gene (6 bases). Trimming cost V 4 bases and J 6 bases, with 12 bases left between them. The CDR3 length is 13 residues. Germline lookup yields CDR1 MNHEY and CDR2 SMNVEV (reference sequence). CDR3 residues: CASSSTGFNGYTF. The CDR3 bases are TGTGCCAGCAGTTCCACAGGGTTTAATGGCTACACCTTC.

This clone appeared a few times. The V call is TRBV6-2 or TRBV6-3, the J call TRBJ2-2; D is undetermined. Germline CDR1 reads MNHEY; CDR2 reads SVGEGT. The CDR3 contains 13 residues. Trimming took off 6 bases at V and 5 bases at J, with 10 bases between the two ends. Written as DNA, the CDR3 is TGTGCCAGCAGCCTAACAGAGACCGGGGAGCTGTTTTTT. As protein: CASSLTETGELFF.

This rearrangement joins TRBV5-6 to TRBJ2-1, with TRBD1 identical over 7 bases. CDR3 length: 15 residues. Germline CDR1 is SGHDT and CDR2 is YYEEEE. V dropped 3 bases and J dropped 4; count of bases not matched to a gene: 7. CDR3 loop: CASSWDRSFYNEQFF. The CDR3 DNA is TGTGCCAGCAGCTGGGACAGAAGTTTTTACAATGAGCAGTTCTTC. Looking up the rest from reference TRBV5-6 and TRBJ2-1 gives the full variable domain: DAGVTQSPTHLIKTRGQQVTLRCSPKSGHDTVSWYQQALGQGPQFIFQYYEEEERQRGNFPDRFSGHQFPNYSSELNVNALLLGDSALYLCASSWDRSFYNEQFFGPGTRLTVL.

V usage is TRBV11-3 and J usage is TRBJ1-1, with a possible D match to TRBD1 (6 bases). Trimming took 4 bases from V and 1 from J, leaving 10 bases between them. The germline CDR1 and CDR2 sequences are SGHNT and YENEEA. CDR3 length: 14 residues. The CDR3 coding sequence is TGTGCCAGCAGCTCCCGGGACAAGAACACTGAAGCTTTCTTT. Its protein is CASSSRDKNTEAFF.

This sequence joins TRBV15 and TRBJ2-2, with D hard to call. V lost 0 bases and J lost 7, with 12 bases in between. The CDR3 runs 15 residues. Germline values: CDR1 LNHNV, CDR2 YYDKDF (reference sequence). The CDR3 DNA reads TGTGCCACCAGCAGAGAGTCCCCTTTCGGCGGGGAGCTGTTTTTT. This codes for CATSRESPFGGELFF. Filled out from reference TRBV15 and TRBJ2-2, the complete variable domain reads DAMVIQNPRYQVTQFGKPVTLSCSQTLNHNVMYWYQQKSSQAPKLLFHYYDKDFNNEADTPDNFQSRRPNTSFCFLDIRSPGLGDTAMYLCATSRESPFGGELFFGEGSRLTVL.

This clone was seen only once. The CDR3 is CASSLAPVANEQFF. The CDR3 DNA reads TGTGCCAGCAGCTTGGCCCCGGTAGCCAATGAGCAGTTCTTC. The gene calls are TRBV5-4 and TRBJ2-1; D is unclear. V was trimmed by 0 bases and J by 6 bases, leaving 10 bases between them. The CDR3 contains 14 residues. The germline V gene has CDR1 SGHNT and CDR2 YYREEE (reference sequence). Combining the CDR3 with reference TRBV5-4 and TRBJ2-1 gives the whole variable domain ETGVTQSPTHLIKTRGQQVTLRCSSQSGHNTVSWYQQALGQGPQFIFQYYREEENGRGNFPPRFSGLQFPNYSSELNVNALELDDSALYLCASSLAPVANEQFFGPGTRLTVL.

The CDR3 DNA is TGTGCCAGCAGTGTTGGCAGGGAGGGCTATGGCTACACCTTC. It encodes CASSVGREGYGYTF. This rearrangement joins TRBV2 to TRBJ1-2; a possible D gene is TRBD1 (5 bases). Trimming pared 4 bases from V and 4 bases from J, leaving 13 bases between. The CDR3 runs to 14 residues. CDR1 is SNHLY and CDR2 is FYNNEI in the germline V gene.

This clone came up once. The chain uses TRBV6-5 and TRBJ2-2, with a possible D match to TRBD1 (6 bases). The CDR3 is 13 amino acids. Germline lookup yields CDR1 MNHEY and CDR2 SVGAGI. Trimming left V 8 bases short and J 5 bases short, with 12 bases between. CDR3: CASLSQGTGELFF. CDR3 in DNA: TGTGCCAGCCTTTCACAGGGAACCGGGGAGCTGTTTTTT.

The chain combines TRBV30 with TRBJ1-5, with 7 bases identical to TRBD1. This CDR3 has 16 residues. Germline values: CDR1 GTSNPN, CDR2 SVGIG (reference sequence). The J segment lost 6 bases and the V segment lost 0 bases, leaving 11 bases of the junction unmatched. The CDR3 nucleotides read TGTGCCTGGAGTGTAGGGACCGGGACAGCCACTCAGCCCCAGCATTTT. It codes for CAWSVGTGTATQPQHF.

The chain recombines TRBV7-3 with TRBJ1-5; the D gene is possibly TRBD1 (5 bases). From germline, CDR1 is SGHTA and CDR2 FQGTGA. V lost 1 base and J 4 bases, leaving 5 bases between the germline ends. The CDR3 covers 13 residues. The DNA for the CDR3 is TGTGCCAGCAGCTTAAGACAGAATCAGCCCCAGCATTTT. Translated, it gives CASSLRQNQPQHF.

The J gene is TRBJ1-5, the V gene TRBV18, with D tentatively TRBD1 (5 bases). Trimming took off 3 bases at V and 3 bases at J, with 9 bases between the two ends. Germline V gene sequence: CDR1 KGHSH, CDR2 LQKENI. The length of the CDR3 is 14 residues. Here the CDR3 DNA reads TGTGCCAGCTCACCGGGGCCGAACAATCAGCCCCAGCATTTT. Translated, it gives CASSPGPNNQPQHF.